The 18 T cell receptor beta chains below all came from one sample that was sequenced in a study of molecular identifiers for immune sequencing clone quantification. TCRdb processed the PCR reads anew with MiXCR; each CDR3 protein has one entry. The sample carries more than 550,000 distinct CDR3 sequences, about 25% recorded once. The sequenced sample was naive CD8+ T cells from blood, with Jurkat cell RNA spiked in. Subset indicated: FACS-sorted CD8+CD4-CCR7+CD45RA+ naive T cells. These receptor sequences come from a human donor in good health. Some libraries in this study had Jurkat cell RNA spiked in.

The CDR3 DNA reads TGTGCCAGCAGCTCCGAGGGGTCGCATGGCTACACCTTC. Translated: CASSSEGSHGYTF. V and J are TRBV7-9 and TRBJ1-2, with a weak D call TRBD1 (5 bases). Per the germline V gene, CDR1 is SEHNR and CDR2 is FQNEAQ (reference sequence). V was trimmed by 4 bases and J by 6 bases, leaving 12 bases between them. This CDR3 is built from 13 residues.

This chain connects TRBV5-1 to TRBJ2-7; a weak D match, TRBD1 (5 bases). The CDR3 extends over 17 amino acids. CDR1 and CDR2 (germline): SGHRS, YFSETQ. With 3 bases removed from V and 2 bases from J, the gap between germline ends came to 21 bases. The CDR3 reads CASSWSDGAEITYEQYF. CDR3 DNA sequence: TGCGCCAGCAGCTGGAGTGATGGGGCTGAGATCACCTACGAGCAGTACTTC.

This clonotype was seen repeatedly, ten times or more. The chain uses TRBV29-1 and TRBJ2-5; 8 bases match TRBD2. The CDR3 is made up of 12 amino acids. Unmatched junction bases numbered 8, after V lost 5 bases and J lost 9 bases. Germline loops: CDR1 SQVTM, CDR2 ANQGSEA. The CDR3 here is CSVWRGERAQYF. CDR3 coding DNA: TGCAGCGTTTGGCGGGGGGAGCGGGCCCAGTACTTC.

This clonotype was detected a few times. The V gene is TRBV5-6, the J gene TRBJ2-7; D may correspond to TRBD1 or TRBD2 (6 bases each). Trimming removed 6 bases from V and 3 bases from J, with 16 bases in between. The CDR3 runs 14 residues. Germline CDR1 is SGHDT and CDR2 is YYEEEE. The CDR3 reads CASTRGPIDYEQYF. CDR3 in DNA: TGTGCCAGCACCCGGGGGCCGATAGACTACGAGCAGTACTTC.

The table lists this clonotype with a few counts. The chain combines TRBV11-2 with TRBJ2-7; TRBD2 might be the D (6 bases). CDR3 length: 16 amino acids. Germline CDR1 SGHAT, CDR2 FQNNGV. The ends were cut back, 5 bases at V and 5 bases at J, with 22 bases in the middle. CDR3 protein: CASSPFVGGQEHEQYF. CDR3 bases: TGTGCCAGCAGCCCTTTCGTAGGAGGGCAGGAGCACGAGCAGTACTTC.

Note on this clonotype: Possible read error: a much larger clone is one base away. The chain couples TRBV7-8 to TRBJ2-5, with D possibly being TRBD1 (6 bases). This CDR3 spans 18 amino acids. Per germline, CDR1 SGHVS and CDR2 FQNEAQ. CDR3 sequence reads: CASSLEDSQGWSQGTQYF. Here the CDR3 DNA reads TGTGCCAGCAGCTTAGAAGACTCACAGGGTTGGAGCCAAGGGACCCAGTACTTC.

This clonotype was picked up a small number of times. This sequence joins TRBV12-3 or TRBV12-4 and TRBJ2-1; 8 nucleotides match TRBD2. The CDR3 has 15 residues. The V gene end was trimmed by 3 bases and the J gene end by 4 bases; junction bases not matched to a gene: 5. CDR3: CASSFPGRGYNEQFF. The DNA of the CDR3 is TGTGCCAGCAGTTTTCCCGGGAGGGGGTACAATGAGCAGTTCTTC.

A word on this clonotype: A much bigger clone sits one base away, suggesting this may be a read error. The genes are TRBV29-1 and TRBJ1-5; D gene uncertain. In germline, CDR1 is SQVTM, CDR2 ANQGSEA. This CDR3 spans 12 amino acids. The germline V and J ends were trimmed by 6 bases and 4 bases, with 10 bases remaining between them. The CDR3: CSVEDGNQPQHF. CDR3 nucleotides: TGCAGCGTCGAGGACGGTAATCAGCCCCAGCATTTT.

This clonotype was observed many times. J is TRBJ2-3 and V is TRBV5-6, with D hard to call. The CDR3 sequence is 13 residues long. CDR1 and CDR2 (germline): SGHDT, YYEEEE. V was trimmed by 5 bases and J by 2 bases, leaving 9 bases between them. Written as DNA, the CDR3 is TGTGCCAGCAGTAACCGGTACACAGATACGCAGTATTTT. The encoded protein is CASSNRYTDTQYF.

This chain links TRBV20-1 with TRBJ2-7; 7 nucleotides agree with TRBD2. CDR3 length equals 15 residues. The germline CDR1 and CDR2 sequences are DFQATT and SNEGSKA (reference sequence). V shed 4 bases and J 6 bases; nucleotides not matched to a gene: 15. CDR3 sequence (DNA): TGCAGTGCTACCCTGATAAGACTAGCCTCACCCGAGCAGTACTTC. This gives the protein CSATLIRLASPEQYF.

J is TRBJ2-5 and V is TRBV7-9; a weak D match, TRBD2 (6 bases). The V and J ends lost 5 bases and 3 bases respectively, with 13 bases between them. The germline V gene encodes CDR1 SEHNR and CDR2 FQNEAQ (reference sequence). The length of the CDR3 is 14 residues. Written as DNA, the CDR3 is TGTGCCAGCAGCGGAGGGGCGGCTGAAGAGACCCAGTACTTC. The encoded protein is CASSGGAAEETQYF.

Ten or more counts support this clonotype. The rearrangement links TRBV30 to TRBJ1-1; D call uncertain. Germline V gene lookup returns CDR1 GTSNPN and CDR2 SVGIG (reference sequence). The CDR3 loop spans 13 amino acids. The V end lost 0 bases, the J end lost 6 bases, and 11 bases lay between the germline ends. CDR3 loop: CAWSVVRASEAFF. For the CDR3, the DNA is TGTGCCTGGAGTGTGGTGAGGGCCTCTGAAGCTTTCTTT.

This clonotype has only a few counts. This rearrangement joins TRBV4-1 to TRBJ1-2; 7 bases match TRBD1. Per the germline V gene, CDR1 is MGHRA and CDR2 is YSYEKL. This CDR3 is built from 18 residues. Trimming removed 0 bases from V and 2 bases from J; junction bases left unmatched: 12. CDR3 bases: TGCGCCAGCAGCCAAGAGTTAACCGGGATGGGACAGAACTATGGCTACACCTTC. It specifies CASSQELTGMGQNYGYTF.

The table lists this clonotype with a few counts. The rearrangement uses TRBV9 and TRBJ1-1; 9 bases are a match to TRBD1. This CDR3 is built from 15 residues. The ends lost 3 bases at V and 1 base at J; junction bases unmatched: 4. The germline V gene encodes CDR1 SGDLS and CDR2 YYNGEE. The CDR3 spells CASSETQGANTEAFF. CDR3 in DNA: TGTGCCAGCAGCGAAACACAGGGGGCGAACACTGAAGCTTTCTTT.

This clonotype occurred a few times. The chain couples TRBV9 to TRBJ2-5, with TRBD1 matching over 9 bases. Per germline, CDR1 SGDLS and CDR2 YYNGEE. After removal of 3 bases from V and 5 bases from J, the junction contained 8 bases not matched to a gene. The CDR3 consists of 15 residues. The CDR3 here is CASSAGQGIGETQYF. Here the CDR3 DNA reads TGTGCCAGCAGCGCGGGACAGGGAATAGGGGAGACCCAGTACTTC.

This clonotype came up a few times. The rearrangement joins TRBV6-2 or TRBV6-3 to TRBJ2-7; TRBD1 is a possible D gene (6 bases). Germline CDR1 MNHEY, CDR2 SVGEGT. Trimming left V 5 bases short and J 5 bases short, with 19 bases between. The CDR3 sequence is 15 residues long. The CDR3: CASSNETGFGDEQYF. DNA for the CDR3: TGTGCCAGCAGTAACGAAACAGGGTTTGGTGACGAGCAGTACTTC.

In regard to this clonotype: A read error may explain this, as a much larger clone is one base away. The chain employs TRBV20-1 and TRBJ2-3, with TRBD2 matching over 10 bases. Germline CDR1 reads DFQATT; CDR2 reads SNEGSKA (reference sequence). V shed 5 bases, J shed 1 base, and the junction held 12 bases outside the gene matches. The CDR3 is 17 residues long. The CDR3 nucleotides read TGCAGTGCTGGTCAGTACCTAGCGGGGGAAGGCACAGATACGCAGTATTTT. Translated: CSAGQYLAGEGTDTQYF.

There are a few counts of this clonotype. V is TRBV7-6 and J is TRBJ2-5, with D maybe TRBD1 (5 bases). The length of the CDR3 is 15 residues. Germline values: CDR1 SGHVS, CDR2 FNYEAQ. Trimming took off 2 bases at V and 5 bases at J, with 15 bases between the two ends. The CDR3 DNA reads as TGTGCCAGCAGCTTAAATGTCAGGGCGGAGGAGACCCAGTACTTC. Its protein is CASSLNVRAEETQYF.